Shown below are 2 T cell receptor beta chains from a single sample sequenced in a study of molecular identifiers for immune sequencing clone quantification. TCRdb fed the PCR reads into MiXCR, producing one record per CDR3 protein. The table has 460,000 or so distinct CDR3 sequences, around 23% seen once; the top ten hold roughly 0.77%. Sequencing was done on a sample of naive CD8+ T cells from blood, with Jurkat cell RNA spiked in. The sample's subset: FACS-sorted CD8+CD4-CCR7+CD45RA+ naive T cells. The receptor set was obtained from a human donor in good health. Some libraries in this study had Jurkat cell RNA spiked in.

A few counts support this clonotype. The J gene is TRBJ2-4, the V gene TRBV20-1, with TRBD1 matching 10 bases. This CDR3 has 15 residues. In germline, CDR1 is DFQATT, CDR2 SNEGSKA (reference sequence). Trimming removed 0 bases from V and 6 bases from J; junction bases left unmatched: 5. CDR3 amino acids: CSARDGTGARNIQYF. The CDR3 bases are TGCAGTGCTAGAGACGGGACAGGGGCGAGAAACATTCAGTACTTC.

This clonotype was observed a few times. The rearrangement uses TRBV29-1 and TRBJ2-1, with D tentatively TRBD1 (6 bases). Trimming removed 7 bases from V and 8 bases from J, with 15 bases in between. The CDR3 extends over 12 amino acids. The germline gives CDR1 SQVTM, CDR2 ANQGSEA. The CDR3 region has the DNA TGCAGCGCCGCGCCAGGGGCCCATGAGCAGTTCTTC. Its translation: CSAAPGAHEQFF.